The 10 T cell receptor beta chains below all came from one sample that was sequenced in a study of cytomegalovirus exposure and HLA in healthy donors. A multiplex PCR was run with 60 Vbeta primers and 13 Jbeta primers. Assay used: immunoSEQ multiplex PCR; TCRdb lists only in-frame clones, some missing. Among 95,000 to 150,000 clones listed, roughly four fifths were seen once. Sample: PBMCs. Every receptor here comes from a woman aged 40 to 55 in good health and CMV-seronegative.

The chain joins TRBV18 to TRBJ2-6, with TRBD1 matching over 9 bases. CDR3 length: 16 amino acids. Germline assignment: CDR1 KGHSH and CDR2 LQKENI. The junction had 13 bases not matched to a gene; V was cut back by 1 base and J by 15 bases. CDR3 coding DNA: TGTGCCAGCTCACCACAGGGACAGGGATTATCGGTCGGCCTGACTTTC. Its translation is CASSPQGQGLSVGLTF.

The chain combines TRBV25-1 with TRBJ1-1, with 9 positions matching TRBD1. The CDR3 is 15 amino acids. The ends lost 5 bases at V and 4 bases at J; junction bases unmatched: 8. CDR1 MGHDK and CDR2 SYGVNS come from the germline V gene. The CDR3 region has the DNA TGTGCCAGCAGTCTGCCGGGGACAGGGCTCACTGAAGCTTTCTTT. Its translation is CASSLPGTGLTEAFF.

J is TRBJ1-5 and V is TRBV28; 11 bases map to TRBD1. Looked up from germline, CDR1 is MDHEN and CDR2 is SYDVKM. The CDR3 length is 17 residues. Trimming cost V 6 bases and J 2 bases; bases outside gene matches: 9. DNA of the CDR3: TGTGCCAGCAGGACGAGGGACAGGGGGGGCGGCAATCAGCCCCAGCATTTT. Encoded protein: CASRTRDRGGGNQPQHF.

The chain combines TRBV2 with TRBJ2-7; D not resolved. The CDR3 has 13 amino acids. V was shortened by 4 bases and J by 0 bases, with 7 bases between the two germline ends. In germline, CDR1 is SNHLY, CDR2 FYNNEI. CDR3 amino acids: CASSGGVSYEQYF. The CDR3 DNA reads as TGTGCCAGCAGTGGAGGCGTCTCCTACGAGCAGTACTTC.

The CDR3 reads CASSEGANTIYF. The CDR3 bases are TGCGCCAGCAGTGAAGGGGCTAACACCATATATTTT. The chain uses TRBV10-2 and TRBJ1-3, with a weak D call TRBD1 (5 bases). Trimming removed 3 bases from V and 7 bases from J, with 7 bases in between. The CDR3 contains 12 residues. CDR1 is WSHSY and CDR2 is SAAADI in the germline V gene.

This chain links TRBV6-1 with TRBJ2-2, with a weak D call TRBD1 (6 bases). The CDR3 has 15 amino acids. Trimming removed 6 bases from V and 4 bases from J, with 15 bases in between. The germline V gene encodes CDR1 MNHNS and CDR2 SASEGT. As DNA, the CDR3 is TGTGCCAGCAGAATTGTTCAGGGGACCACCGGGGAGCTGTTTTTT. It encodes CASRIVQGTTGELFF.

This chain uses TRBV28 with TRBJ1-2; weak D call: TRBD1 (5 bases). Germline CDR1 reads MDHEN; CDR2 reads SYDVKM. The CDR3 covers 15 residues. V gave up 4 bases and J gave up 1 base, with 13 bases separating them. CDR3 sequence (DNA): TGTGCCAGCAGTTCTGGGGGGTCCTTTAACTATGGCTACACCTTC. Translated: CASSSGGSFNYGYTF.

V usage is TRBV6-1 and J usage is TRBJ1-1; D perhaps matches TRBD1 (5 bases). The CDR3 loop spans 12 amino acids. V was pared by 7 bases and J by 2 bases, with 8 bases between. In germline, CDR1 is MNHNS, CDR2 SASEGT. In DNA, the CDR3 is TGTGCCAGCAAAAGGGGAAACACTGAAGCTTTCTTT. Translating gives CASKRGNTEAFF.

This chain uses TRBV7-2 with TRBJ1-1; 7 bases map to TRBD1. Trimming removed 5 bases from V and 1 base from J; junction bases left unmatched: 4. The CDR3 contains 14 residues. Germline-derived CDR1 and CDR2 are SGHTA and FQGNSA. The CDR3: CASSQDRKNTEAFF. CDR3 in DNA: TGTGCCAGCAGCCAGGACAGGAAGAACACTGAAGCTTTCTTT.

Only one count was recorded for this clone. This chain links TRBV7-9 with TRBJ2-7; 8 nucleotides align to TRBD2. V was pared by 6 bases and J by 2 bases, with 6 bases of the junction left unmatched. The CDR3 totals 14 residues. Germline V lookup: CDR1 SEHNR, CDR2 FQNEAQ (reference sequence). In nucleotides, the CDR3 is TGTGCCAGCAGTTCGGGGGGGAACCCCTACGAGCAGTACTTC. Residues: CASSSGGNPYEQYF. Filled out from reference TRBV7-9 and TRBJ2-7, the complete variable domain reads DTGVSQNPRHKITKRGQNVTFRCDPISEHNRLYWYRQTLGQGPEFLTYFQNEAQLEKSRLLSDRFSAERPKGSFSTLEIQRTEQGDSAMYLCASSSGGNPYEQYFGPGTRLTVT.